A selection of T cell receptor beta chains follows, all from one sample in a study of T cells in Graves' hyperthyroidism and ophthalmopathy. TCRdb analysed the multiplex PCR reads with MiXCR anew, one entry per CDR3 protein. The sample records roughly 420,000 distinct CDR3 sequences, approximately 15% being singletons. What was sequenced was blood. The receptor source for this set is a woman aged 18-35 years with Graves' hyperthyroidism. CDR3s include the opening cysteine and the closing phenylalanine or tryptophan. A D gene is named only where the DNA matches it firmly. The size of a clone is reported for some rows only, either as once, few or many, or as a class for expanded clones.

size	V	D	J	DNA	CDR3
few	TRBV5-4	.	TRBJ2-1	TGTGCCAGCACCTATGGGGAGGATGAGCAGTTCTTC	CASTYGEDEQFF
many	TRBV10-3	TRBD1	TRBJ2-1	TGTGCCATCAACCCCGGGACAGGGGGTAAAGAGCAGTTCTTC	CAINPGTGGKEQFF
many	TRBV27	.	TRBJ2-1	TGTGCCAGCAGCCTCGCCTTGGGCGGGCTGATCTACAATGAGCAGTTCTTC	CASSLALGGLIYNEQFF
many	TRBV5-1	TRBD2	TRBJ2-3	TGCGCCAGCAGCCTCCGGACTAGCGGGGGATTAAGCACAGATACGCAGTATTTT	CASSLRTSGGLSTDTQYF
many	TRBV2	TRBD1	TRBJ1-5	TGTGCCATAACTGGACAGGGCAATCAGCCCCAGCATTTT	CAITGQGNQPQHF
few	TRBV5-4	TRBD1	TRBJ2-7	TGTGCCACCACCCGCCTGACAGGGGCGGACGAGCAGTACTTC	CATTRLTGADEQYF
few	TRBV18	.	TRBJ2-2	TGTGCCAGCTCACCACCCGGACACCTGACCGGGGAGCTGTTTTTT	CASSPPGHLTGELFF
many	TRBV3-1	.	TRBJ2-3	TGTGCCAGCAGCCAACCTAGCACAGATACGCAGTATTTT	CASSQPSTDTQYF
many	TRBV9	TRBD1	TRBJ2-7	TGTGCCAGCAGCCCTACCGGGACAGCCACGAACTACGAGCAGTACTTC	CASSPTGTATNYEQYF
few	TRBV12-3/TRBV12-4	.	TRBJ1-4	TGTGCCAGCAGTTTAGGGGGGGTGGGGAGCCCAAATGAAAAACTGTTTTTT	CASSLGGVGSPNEKLFF
.	TRBV3-1	TRBD1	TRBJ1-3	TGTGCCAGCAGCCAAGATTGGGACAGGCTAGGAAACACCATATATTTT	CASSQDWDRLGNTIYF
many	TRBV6-1	.	TRBJ2-7	TGTGCCAGCAGTCCAGGTCTGGCGGAGCCCTACGAGCAGTACTTC	CASSPGLAEPYEQYF
.	TRBV3-1	.	TRBJ1-6	TGTGCCAGCAGCCAAGATAATCGTGGCAGGGCAGATTCACCCCTCCACTTT	CASSQDNRGRADSPLHF
many	TRBV18	.	TRBJ1-2	TGTGCCAGCTCACCCTCCCCAGGTGGCTACACCTTC	CASSPSPGGYTF
many	TRBV18	TRBD1	TRBJ1-5	TGTGCCAGCTCACTGGAGACAGGGAATCAGCCCCAGCATTTT	CASSLETGNQPQHF
many	TRBV3-1	.	TRBJ1-1	TGTGCCAGCAGCCATGGGGGGGGGGGCACTGAAGCTTTCTTT	CASSHGGGGTEAFF
.	TRBV12-5	.	TRBJ1-5	TGTGCTAGTGGTTTGGGCGAACAGGTTAATCAGCCCCAGCATTTT	CASGLGEQVNQPQHF
few	TRBV7-9	TRBD1	TRBJ1-2	TGTGCCAACAGCCGACAGGGGTATGGCTACACCTTC	CANSRQGYGYTF
many	TRBV6-1	.	TRBJ2-1	TGTGCCAGCGCACCTTTCGGGGGGCCTCAGAATGAGCAGTTCTTC	CASAPFGGPQNEQFF
many	TRBV19	TRBD1	TRBJ2-3	TGTGCCAGCAGCTTAGCGGGACAGGGGGCAGATACGCAGTATTTT	CASSLAGQGADTQYF
.	TRBV11-1	.	TRBJ1-2	TGTGCCAGCAGCTTAGCGCCCCGGAGGGACTATGGCTACACCTTC	CASSLAPRRDYGYTF
.	TRBV28	TRBD1	TRBJ2-1	TGTGCCAGCAGTTTCCTCCGGGACAGCTCCTACAATGAGCAGTTCTTC	CASSFLRDSSYNEQFF
.	TRBV20-1	.	TRBJ2-7	TGCAGTGCTAAGGCATCCTACGAGCAGTACTTC	CSAKASYEQYF
many	TRBV11-3	.	TRBJ2-4	TGTGCCAGCAGCTCGAGGACCAAAAACATTCAGTACTTC	CASSSRTKNIQYF
many	TRBV30	.	TRBJ2-7	TGTGCCTGGACCCTGGGATCCGAGCAGTACTTC	CAWTLGSEQYF
few	TRBV10-1	.	TRBJ2-5	TGCGCCAGCAGTGAGGGGGACTCCGGGACCCAGTACTTC	CASSEGDSGTQYF
many	TRBV7-6	TRBD2	TRBJ2-7	TGTGCCAGCAGGAGGGACGGGAGGGCCTGCGAGCAGTACTTC	CASRRDGRACEQYF
many	TRBV20-1	TRBD1	TRBJ2-7	TGCAGTGCTACCACAGGGGGCCGGGAGCAGTACTTC	CSATTGGREQYF
many	TRBV20-1	TRBD1	TRBJ2-1	TGCAGTGCTAGAGATACGGGGACAGGGCCCTACAATGAGCAGTTCTTC	CSARDTGTGPYNEQFF
.	TRBV19	.	TRBJ1-1	TGTGCCAGTAGTACGACTGCGGGCTGGGGGACTGAAGCTTTCTTT	CASSTTAGWGTEAFF
few	TRBV9	TRBD2	TRBJ2-6	TGTGCCAGCAGCGGGGGACTACTCTCTGGGGCCAACGTCCTGACTTTC	CASSGGLLSGANVLTF
.	TRBV7-9	TRBD1	TRBJ2-1	TGTGCCAGCAGCCCCGGGACAGGGCTAGGCAATGAGCAGTTCTTC	CASSPGTGLGNEQFF
many	TRBV27	TRBD1	TRBJ1-2	TGTGCCAGCAGTCCCCCGGACAGGGGGCGCGAAAATGGCTACACCTTC	CASSPPDRGRENGYTF
.	TRBV5-5	.	TRBJ2-2	TGTGCCAGCAGCTTGATGAAGAACACCGGGGAGCTGTTTTTT	CASSLMKNTGELFF
many	TRBV20-1	.	TRBJ1-6	TGCAGTGCTAGACCAGGGGCCGCTAATTCACCCCTCCACTTT	CSARPGAANSPLHF
few	TRBV7-6	TRBD1	TRBJ1-5	TGTGCCAGCAGCGCTTCCTCGACAGGGGGCTACAATCAGCCCCAGCATTTT	CASSASSTGGYNQPQHF
many	TRBV20-1	TRBD2	TRBJ2-1	TGCAGTGCTAAAAGCGGGAGCGCTTACAATGAGCAGTTCTTC	CSAKSGSAYNEQFF
few	TRBV10-3	TRBD1	TRBJ2-1	TGTGCCACCCGGGACAGTGCCCCTAGGAATGAGCAGTTCTTC	CATRDSAPRNEQFF
.	TRBV19	TRBD1	TRBJ1-2	TGTGCCAGCATAAAAGTCGGACAGGGAGGCTATGGCTACACCTTC	CASIKVGQGGYGYTF
many	TRBV6-1	TRBD2	TRBJ2-1	TGTGCCAGCAGTGAATTCTACTCGCGGGAGTCGGTGGATGAGCAGTTCTTC	CASSEFYSRESVDEQFF
many	TRBV2	TRBD1	TRBJ2-3	TGTGCCAGCAGGCCGGGACAGGGCGTAGATACGCAGTATTTT	CASRPGQGVDTQYF
few	TRBV25-1	TRBD2	TRBJ2-3	TGTGCCAGCAGTGGGACTAGCGGGAGCGGGTCAGATACGCAGTATTTT	CASSGTSGSGSDTQYF
.	TRBV4-1	.	TRBJ1-2	TGCGCCAGCAGCCGCGCAGGGCAGGGAGGCTACACCTTC	CASSRAGQGGYTF
few	TRBV19	TRBD1	TRBJ2-2	TGTGCCAGTAGTAATAACAGGGGCACCGGGGAGCTGTTTTTT	CASSNNRGTGELFF
many	TRBV20-1	.	TRBJ2-7	TGCAGTGCTAGCCCCGGACAGCGGCGCGAGCAGTACTTC	CSASPGQRREQYF
many	TRBV3-1	.	TRBJ2-1	TGTGCCAGCAGCCGAGGGAGATTGACCTACAATGAGCAGTTCTTC	CASSRGRLTYNEQFF
many	TRBV12-3/TRBV12-4	TRBD2	TRBJ2-2	TGTGCCAGCCTTGGGGGGGGAAACACCGGGGAGCTGTTTTTT	CASLGGGNTGELFF
many	TRBV19	TRBD1	TRBJ1-5	TGTGCCAGTAGTGTACATTGGACAGGGCTCAATCAGCCCCAGCATTTT	CASSVHWTGLNQPQHF
few	TRBV7-9	TRBD1	TRBJ2-7	TGTGCCAGCAGCCAACCGGGACAGGCCTACGAGCAGTACTTC	CASSQPGQAYEQYF
many	TRBV4-2	TRBD1	TRBJ2-1	TGTGCCAGCAGCCATCCCCGCGGGACAGGGGGCAATGAGCAGTTCTTC	CASSHPRGTGGNEQFF